This is a list of T cell receptor beta chains from one sample in a study of cytomegalovirus exposure and HLA in healthy donors. Generated by immunoSEQ multiplex PCR, the TCRdb table keeps only in-frame clones and is missing some. Among roughly 140,000 clones listed, more than 75% were seen once. The sample comprised PBMCs. All receptors come from a man younger than 35 in good health and CMV-seronegative. Each CDR3 is given with its conserved first and last residue. The order of the fields is V gene, J gene, CDR3 protein.

v_gene: TRBV13; j_gene: TRBJ1-3; CDR3aa: CASSGRGGNSGNTIYF
v_gene: TRBV11-2; j_gene: TRBJ1-4; CDR3aa: CASSLGQLNEKLFF
v_gene: TRBV5-1; j_gene: TRBJ1-2; CDR3aa: CASSVGQGAEGYTF
v_gene: TRBV7-8; j_gene: TRBJ2-7; CDR3aa: CASSSPGQAIGYEQYF
v_gene: TRBV6-5; j_gene: TRBJ1-1; CDR3aa: CASNLQGNTEAFF
v_gene: TRBV19; j_gene: TRBJ1-3; CDR3aa: CASSVTGNGNTIYF
v_gene: TRBV5-1; j_gene: TRBJ1-2; CDR3aa: CASSLAAGGSYGYTF
v_gene: TRBV5-1; j_gene: TRBJ2-4; CDR3aa: CASSLTPTIGNIQYF
v_gene: TRBV19; j_gene: TRBJ1-3; CDR3aa: CASTFAGVLNTIYF
v_gene: TRBV11-2; j_gene: TRBJ2-1; CDR3aa: CASSLDEGVSYNEQFF
v_gene: TRBV6-1; j_gene: TRBJ2-7; CDR3aa: CASSERGAAPTYF
v_gene: TRBV18; j_gene: TRBJ1-2; CDR3aa: CASSPRGGYGYTF
v_gene: TRBV5-1; j_gene: TRBJ2-7; CDR3aa: CASSPTGPTYEQYF
v_gene: TRBV19; j_gene: TRBJ2-7; CDR3aa: CASSIAVSYEQYF
v_gene: TRBV7-9; j_gene: TRBJ1-1; CDR3aa: CASSSTGHTEAFF
v_gene: TRBV7-6; j_gene: TRBJ1-1; CDR3aa: CASSDTMNTEAFF
v_gene: TRBV20-1; j_gene: TRBJ2-1; CDR3aa: CSARLRDSLFF
v_gene: TRBV11-2; j_gene: TRBJ1-2; CDR3aa: CASSQGGQGLYGYTF
v_gene: TRBV19; j_gene: TRBJ1-5; CDR3aa: CASTLDRGGNQPQHF
v_gene: TRBV5-1; j_gene: TRBJ2-3; CDR3aa: CASSLGLAGFMDTQYF
v_gene: TRBV28; j_gene: TRBJ1-5; CDR3aa: CASSQPGTGDQPQHF
v_gene: TRBV30; j_gene: TRBJ2-7; CDR3aa: CAYGQGSYEQYF
v_gene: TRBV18; j_gene: TRBJ2-1; CDR3aa: CASSPPAAGVGNEQFF
v_gene: TRBV7-3; j_gene: TRBJ2-7; CDR3aa: CASSLNPSGSYEQYF
v_gene: TRBV14; j_gene: TRBJ1-3; CDR3aa: CASSPGTGNTIYF
v_gene: TRBV19; j_gene: TRBJ1-2; CDR3aa: CASSIPGSNYGYTF
v_gene: TRBV28; j_gene: TRBJ1-5; CDR3aa: CASSLRGQGQPQHF
v_gene: TRBV6-6; j_gene: TRBJ2-7; CDR3aa: CASSYSGEIPSYEQYF
v_gene: TRBV6-5; j_gene: TRBJ2-7; CDR3aa: CASRSTGLSYEQYF
v_gene: TRBV6-1; j_gene: TRBJ1-4; CDR3aa: CASNPGQGFEKLFF
v_gene: TRBV6-4; j_gene: TRBJ2-3; CDR3aa: CASSESGGASDTQYF
v_gene: TRBV7-2; j_gene: TRBJ2-2; CDR3aa: CASSWKQGIGELFF
v_gene: TRBV19; j_gene: TRBJ1-3; CDR3aa: CASSIGLGQTGNTIYF
v_gene: TRBV5-6; j_gene: TRBJ1-2; CDR3aa: CASSLGIGQDYYGYTF
v_gene: TRBV19; j_gene: TRBJ2-3; CDR3aa: CASSIPDRGTTDTQYF
v_gene: TRBV28; j_gene: TRBJ1-1; CDR3aa: CASSRLDRVSFF
v_gene: TRBV6-1; j_gene: TRBJ2-2; CDR3aa: CASSGAGTGNWKLFF
v_gene: TRBV18; j_gene: TRBJ2-1; CDR3aa: CASSPRKEALNEQFF
v_gene: TRBV18; j_gene: TRBJ2-1; CDR3aa: CASSPFLAGGNEQFF
v_gene: TRBV6-4; j_gene: TRBJ1-2; CDR3aa: CASSDSRQGTRGGYTF
v_gene: TRBV10-1; j_gene: TRBJ2-7; CDR3aa: CASSGVAVYEQYF
v_gene: TRBV14; j_gene: TRBJ2-2; CDR3aa: CASRAKVAGYNTGELFF
v_gene: TRBV7-9; j_gene: TRBJ2-5; CDR3aa: CASSFLETQYF
v_gene: TRBV30; j_gene: TRBJ2-7; CDR3aa: CAWSSVSYEQYF
v_gene: TRBV6-5; j_gene: TRBJ2-3; CDR3aa: CASRRRWASTDTQYF
v_gene: TRBV28; j_gene: TRBJ2-7; CDR3aa: CASNTGTSGPYSSYEQYF
v_gene: TRBV19; j_gene: TRBJ2-1; CDR3aa: CASSWTGNSYNEQFF
v_gene: TRBV5-1; j_gene: TRBJ1-3; CDR3aa: CASSLLSSGNTIYF
v_gene: TRBV28; j_gene: TRBJ2-5; CDR3aa: CASSKSGGRRETQYF
v_gene: TRBV6-5; j_gene: TRBJ2-2; CDR3aa: CASSWGLAGTGELFF
v_gene: TRBV10-1; j_gene: TRBJ2-1; CDR3aa: CASSFYAPRAGVRDEQFF
v_gene: TRBV27; j_gene: TRBJ2-7; CDR3aa: CASSDRDRVGEQYF
v_gene: TRBV19; j_gene: TRBJ1-5; CDR3aa: CASANRQGDNQPQHF